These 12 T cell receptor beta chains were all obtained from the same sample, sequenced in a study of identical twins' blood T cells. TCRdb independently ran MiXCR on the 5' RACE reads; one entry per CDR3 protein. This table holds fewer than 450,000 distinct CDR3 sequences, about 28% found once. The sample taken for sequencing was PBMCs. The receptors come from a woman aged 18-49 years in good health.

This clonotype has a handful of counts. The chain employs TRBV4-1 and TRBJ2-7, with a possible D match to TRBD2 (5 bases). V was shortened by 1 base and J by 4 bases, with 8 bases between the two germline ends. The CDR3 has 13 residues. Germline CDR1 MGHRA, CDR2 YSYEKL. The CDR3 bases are TGCGCCAGCAGCCAAGTCCCGGGATACGAGCAGTACTTC. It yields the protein CASSQVPGYEQYF.

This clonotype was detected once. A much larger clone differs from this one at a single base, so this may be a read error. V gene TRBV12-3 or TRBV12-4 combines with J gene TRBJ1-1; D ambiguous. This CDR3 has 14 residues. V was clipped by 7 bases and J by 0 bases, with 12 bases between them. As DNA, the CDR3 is TGTGCCAGCAAGAGGATTCGGATGAACACTGAAGCTTTCTTT. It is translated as CASKRIRMNTEAFF.

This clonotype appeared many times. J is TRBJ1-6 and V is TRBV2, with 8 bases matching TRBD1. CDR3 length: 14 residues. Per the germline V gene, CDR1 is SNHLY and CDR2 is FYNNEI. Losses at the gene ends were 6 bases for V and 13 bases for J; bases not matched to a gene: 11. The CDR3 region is CASSPTGAHIPLHF. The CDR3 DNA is TGTGCCAGCAGCCCGACAGGGGCCCACATCCCCCTCCACTTT.

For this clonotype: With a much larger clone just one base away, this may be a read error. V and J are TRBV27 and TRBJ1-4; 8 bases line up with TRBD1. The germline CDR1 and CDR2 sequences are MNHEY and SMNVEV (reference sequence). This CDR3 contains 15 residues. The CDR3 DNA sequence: TGTGCCAGCAGCTTAAACAGGGGGGTGGGTGAAAAACTGCTTTTT. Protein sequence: CASSLNRGVGEKLLF.

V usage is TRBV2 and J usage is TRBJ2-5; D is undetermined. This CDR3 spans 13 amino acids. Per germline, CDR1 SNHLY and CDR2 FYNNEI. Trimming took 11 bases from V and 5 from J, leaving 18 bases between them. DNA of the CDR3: TGTGCCCCGGCGGACGCGACCCGGGAGACCCAGTACTTC. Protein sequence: CAPADATRETQYF.

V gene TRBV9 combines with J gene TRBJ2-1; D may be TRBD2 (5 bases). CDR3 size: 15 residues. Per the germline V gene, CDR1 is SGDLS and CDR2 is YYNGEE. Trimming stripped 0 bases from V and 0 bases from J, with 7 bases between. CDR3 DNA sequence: TGTGCCAGCAGCGTAGAACTAGTCTCCTACAATGAGCAGTTCTTC. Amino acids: CASSVELVSYNEQFF.

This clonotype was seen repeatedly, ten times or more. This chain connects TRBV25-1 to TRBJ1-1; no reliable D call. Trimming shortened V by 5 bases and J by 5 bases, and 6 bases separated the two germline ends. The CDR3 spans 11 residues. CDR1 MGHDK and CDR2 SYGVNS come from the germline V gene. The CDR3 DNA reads TGTGCCAGCAGTCAGAAGACTGAAGCTTTCTTT. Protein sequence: CASSQKTEAFF.

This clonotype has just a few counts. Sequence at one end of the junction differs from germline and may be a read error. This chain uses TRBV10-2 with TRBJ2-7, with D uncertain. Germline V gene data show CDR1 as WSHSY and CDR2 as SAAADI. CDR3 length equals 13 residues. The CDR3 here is CASSSTGVYAQYF. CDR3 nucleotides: TGCGCCAGCAGTTCAACGGGTGTTTACGCGCAGTACTTC.

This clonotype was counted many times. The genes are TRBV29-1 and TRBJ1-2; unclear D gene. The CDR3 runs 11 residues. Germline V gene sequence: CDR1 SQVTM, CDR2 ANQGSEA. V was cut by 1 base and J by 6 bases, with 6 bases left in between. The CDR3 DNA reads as TGCAGCGTTGAAGGGGAGGATGGCTACACCTTC. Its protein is CSVEGEDGYTF.

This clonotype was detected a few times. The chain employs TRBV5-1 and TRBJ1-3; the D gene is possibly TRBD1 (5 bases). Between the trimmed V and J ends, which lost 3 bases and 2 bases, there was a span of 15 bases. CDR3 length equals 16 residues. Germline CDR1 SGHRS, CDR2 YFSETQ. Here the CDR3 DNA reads TGCGCCAGCAGCTCTCAGGGTTCGGGGGCTGGAAACACCATATATTTT. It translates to CASSSQGSGAGNTIYF.

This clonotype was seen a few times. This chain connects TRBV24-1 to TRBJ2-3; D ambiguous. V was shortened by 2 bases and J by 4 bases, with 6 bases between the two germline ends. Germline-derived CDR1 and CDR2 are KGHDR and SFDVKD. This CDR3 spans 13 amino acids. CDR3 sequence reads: CATSDWAADTQYF. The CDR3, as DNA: TGTGCCACCAGTGATTGGGCAGCAGATACGCAGTATTTT.

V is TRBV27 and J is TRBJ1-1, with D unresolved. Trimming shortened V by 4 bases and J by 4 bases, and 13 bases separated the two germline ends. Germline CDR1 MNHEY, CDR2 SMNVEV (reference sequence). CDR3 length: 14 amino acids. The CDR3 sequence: CASSSTPYVTEAFF. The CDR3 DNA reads TGTGCCAGCAGTTCTACCCCGTACGTCACTGAAGCTTTCTTT.